The 15 T cell receptor beta chains below were found in one sample sequenced in a study of T cells after yellow fever vaccination. TCRdb processed the 5' RACE reads anew with MiXCR; each CDR3 protein has one entry. The sample records 300,000 to 400,000 distinct CDR3 sequences, 8.7% being singletons. The sequencing used PBMCs, collected on the day of the first yellow fever vaccination. The receptor set was obtained from a man aged 18 to 35 who received the YFV17D yellow fever vaccine.

Only a few counts were recorded for this clonotype. The rearrangement joins TRBV7-9 to TRBJ2-5; TRBD2 matches 11 bases. The V and J ends lost 3 bases and 5 bases, in that order; junction bases with no gene match: 5. The CDR3 has 15 amino acids. The germline gives CDR1 SEHNR, CDR2 FQNEAQ (reference sequence). CDR3 sequence: CASSFPSGGIETQYF. The DNA for the CDR3 is TGTGCCAGCAGCTTCCCTAGCGGGGGGATCGAGACCCAGTACTTC.

In this sample, this clonotype turned up many times. V gene TRBV5-1 combines with J gene TRBJ2-7; D possibly matches TRBD1 or TRBD2 (5 bases each). This CDR3 spans 15 amino acids. Germline CDR1 SGHRS, CDR2 YFSETQ. With 0 bases removed from V and 3 bases from J, the gap between germline ends came to 13 bases. The chain's CDR3 is CASSLGDANFYEQYF. CDR3 in DNA: TGCGCCAGCAGCTTGGGGGACGCCAACTTCTACGAGCAGTACTTC.

This clonotype has ten or more counts. This rearrangement joins TRBV27 to TRBJ2-1; D is undetermined. Trimming pared 2 bases from V and 1 base from J, leaving 6 bases between. The germline gives CDR1 MNHEY, CDR2 SMNVEV (reference sequence). This CDR3 comprises 14 residues. The CDR3 bases are TGTGCCAGCAGTTTAGGGTCTTCCTACAATGAGCAGTTCTTC. Protein sequence: CASSLGSSYNEQFF.

Turning to this clonotype: Relative to the germline gene, one junction end is altered; a read error may explain this. The chain uses TRBV24-1 and TRBJ2-1, with D uncertain. This CDR3 region has 12 residues. Per germline, CDR1 KGHDR and CDR2 SFDVKD. CDR3: CATSDLRNEQFF. As DNA, the CDR3 is TGTGCCACAAGTGATTTGCGTAATGAGCAGTTCTTC.

The chain has TRBV10-2 and TRBJ2-7; D is possibly TRBD1 (5 bases). The CDR3 covers 12 residues. Germline V gene data show CDR1 as WSHSY and CDR2 as SAAADI. Deletions cut 6 bases from V and 4 bases from J, with 10 bases between. CDR3 loop: CASSDSFYEQYF. As DNA, the CDR3 is TGCGCCAGCAGCGACAGCTTTTACGAGCAGTACTTC.

The V and J genes are TRBV7-9 and TRBJ1-5, with TRBD1 matching over 12 bases. This CDR3 is built from 15 residues. Germline values: CDR1 SEHNR, CDR2 FQNEAQ (reference sequence). J was trimmed by 8 bases and V by 1 base; bases with no gene match: 3. CDR3 sequence reads: CASSLDGTGGEPQHF. The CDR3 nucleotides read TGTGCCAGCAGCTTAGATGGGACAGGGGGCGAGCCCCAGCATTTT. The full variable domain, completed using reference TRBV7-9 and TRBJ1-5, is DTGVSQNPRHKITKRGQNVTFRCDPISEHNRLYWYRQTLGQGPEFLTYFQNEAQLEKSRLLSDRFSAERPKGSFSTLEIQRTEQGDSAMYLCASSLDGTGGEPQHFGDGTRLSIL.

Comment on this clonotype: An end of the junction does not agree with germline; a read error may underlie this. This rearrangement joins TRBV5-6 to TRBJ2-5, with D possibly being TRBD2 (5 bases). The CDR3 length is 14 residues. From germline, CDR1 is SGHDT and CDR2 YYEEEE. CDR3 in DNA: TGTGCCATCAGCCCCCGGCGGGCCGGAGAGACCCAGTACTTC. This sequence encodes CAISPRRAGETQYF. Full variable domain (missing parts from reference TRBV5-6 and TRBJ2-5): DAGVTQSPTHLIKTRGQQVTLRCSPKSGHDTVSWYQQALGQGPQFIFQYYEEEERQRGNFPDRFSGHQFPNYSSELNVNALLLGDSALYLCAISPRRAGETQYFGPGTRLLVL.

In this sample, this clonotype turned up a few times. The rearrangement joins TRBV20-1 to TRBJ2-7; 11 nucleotides match TRBD1. Trimming took 6 bases from V and 4 from J; bases not matched to a gene: 8. The CDR3 has 14 residues. The germline CDR1 and CDR2 sequences are DFQATT and SNEGSKA (reference sequence). The CDR3: CSALRTGGLYEQYV. The CDR3 region has the DNA TGCAGTGCCTTGCGGACAGGGGGCTTGTACGAGCAGTACGTC.

The V gene is TRBV4-1, the J gene TRBJ2-2, with a possible D match to TRBD1 (5 bases). With 3 bases removed from V and 7 bases from J, the gap between germline ends came to 12 bases. CDR3 length: 14 amino acids. CDR1 is MGHRA, CDR2 YSYEKL, per germline. The CDR3 is CASSHARVGGELFF. In DNA form, the CDR3 reads TGCGCCAGCAGCCACGCCAGGGTAGGCGGGGAGCTGTTTTTT.

This clonotype has a handful of counts. The chain links TRBV7-2 to TRBJ2-7; 12 nucleotides line up with TRBD2. Germline-derived CDR1 and CDR2 are SGHTA and FQGNSA. The V gene end was trimmed by 5 bases and the J gene end by 4 bases; junction bases not matched to a gene: 6. This CDR3 region has 15 residues. The CDR3 loop is CASSTWTSGAYEQYF. CDR3 sequence (DNA): TGTGCCAGCAGCACCTGGACTAGCGGGGCATACGAGCAGTACTTC.

This chain uses TRBV6-1 with TRBJ2-5, with D unclear. The CDR3 has 10 residues. Germline CDR1 is MNHNS and CDR2 is SASEGT. Trimming stripped 11 bases from V and 5 bases from J, with 9 bases between. Here the CDR3 reads CASIRETQYF. CDR3 nucleotide sequence: TGTGCCTCGATCAGGGAGACCCAGTACTTC.

The rearrangement joins TRBV12-3 or TRBV12-4 to TRBJ1-4; unclear D gene. V was shortened by 3 bases and J by 8 bases, with 10 bases between the two germline ends. The CDR3 runs to 13 residues. CDR3 DNA sequence: TGTGCCAGCAGTTTGGACGTAGGAGAAAAACTGTTTTTT. It codes for CASSLDVGEKLFF.

This clonotype was counted between two and nine times. V and J are TRBV7-9 and TRBJ2-7; maybe TRBD1 (6 bases). Germline values: CDR1 SEHNR, CDR2 FQNEAQ (reference sequence). V lost 1 base and J 8 bases, leaving 24 bases between the germline ends. The CDR3 is 17 amino acids. CDR3 sequence reads: CASSLVSGQLDPMQQYV. CDR3 DNA sequence: TGTGCCAGCAGCTTAGTTTCCGGACAGCTCGACCCAATGCAGCAGTACGTC.

This chain uses TRBV4-2 with TRBJ1-5, with D perhaps TRBD1 (5 bases). CDR1 LGHNA and CDR2 YNFKEQ come from the germline V gene. There are 17 residues in the CDR3. V dropped 0 bases and J dropped 5 bases, with 17 bases sitting between them. The CDR3 region has the DNA TGTGCCAGCAGCCAAGAGAGTAGGGGACGGGGACATCAGCCCCAGCATTTT. It is translated as CASSQESRGRGHQPQHF.

This clonotype was observed a few times. This chain connects TRBV5-6 to TRBJ1-3; 7 bases align to TRBD1. The CDR3 extends over 16 amino acids. Germline CDR1 and CDR2: SGHDT and YYEEEE. V trimming: 4 bases; J trimming: 0 bases; junction bases outside the gene matches: 7. The CDR3 nucleotides read TGTGCCAGCAGCCCGATAGGGACAGACTCTGGAAACACCATATATTTT. Amino acid sequence: CASSPIGTDSGNTIYF.